These T cell receptor beta chains were read from a single sample in a study of T cell repertoires in cytomegalovirus infection. TCRdb passed the reads through MiXCR, listing each CDR3 protein once. This sample has some 100,000 distinct CDR3 sequences, with around 31% found just once. These receptors have no identified antigens. The sample in question was CD8+ T cells from cultured PBMCs, obtained from culture after CMV antigen stimulation. These receptors were taken from a human donor in good health (CMV status not recorded). Some clones in this sample may be carry-over from other donors' samples. Both conserved end residues are part of each CDR3. The order of the fields is D gene, J gene, clone size, V gene, CDR3 protein, CDR3 DNA. A D gene is named only where the DNA matches it firmly. Some rows mark clone size as missing; the rest say once, few, many or name a class of expanded clone.

>TRBD2|TRBJ2-5|many|TRBV6-5
CASSPPAGVQETQYF
TGTGCCAGCAGTCCCCCTGCGGGGGTGCAAGAGACCCAGTACTTC
>.|TRBJ1-1|many|TRBV7-9
CASSLPVTEAFF
TGTGCCAGCAGCCTCCCTGTGACTGAAGCTTTCTTT
>.|TRBJ2-1|few|TRBV4-1
CASSQTESSYNEQFF
TGCGCCAGCAGCCAGACAGAAAGCTCCTACAATGAGCAGTTCTTC
>TRBD2|TRBJ2-7|.|TRBV12-3/TRBV12-4
CASSTGLELIYEQYF
TGTGCCAGCAGCACGGGACTAGAGTTAATCTACGAGCAGTACTTC
>.|TRBJ2-1|.|TRBV7-6
CASSLDLDVNEQFF
TGTGCCAGCAGCTTAGATCTGGATGTCAATGAGCAGTTCTTC
>TRBD2|TRBJ2-3|.|TRBV7-6
CASSLVPGGTDTQYF
TGTGCCAGCAGCTTAGTGCCGGGGGGGACAGATACGCAGTATTTT
>.|TRBJ1-1|.|TRBV27
CASSPVRWDTEAFF
TGTGCCAGCAGTCCCGTCAGGTGGGACACTGAAGCTTTCTTT
>TRBD2|TRBJ2-1|.|TRBV9
CASSVVGSGAPVQFF
TGTGCCAGCAGCGTAGTGGGTAGCGGGGCGCCGGTGCAGTTCTTC
>.|TRBJ1-1|.|TRBV7-6
CASSLLSDEAFF
TGTGCCAGCAGCTTATTAAGCGATGAAGCTTTCTTT
>.|TRBJ1-5|.|TRBV6-5
CASRGGGGNQPQHF
TGTGCCAGCAGGGGAGGAGGAGGGAATCAGCCCCAGCATTTT
>.|TRBJ2-3|.|TRBV12-3/TRBV12-4
CASSFPLGGSTDTQYF
TGTGCCAGCAGTTTCCCTCTTGGGGGAAGCACAGATACGCAGTATTTT